The 10 T cell receptor beta chains below were found in one sample sequenced in a study of T cell repertoires in cytomegalovirus infection. MiXCR, applied by TCRdb to the reads, yields one record per CDR3 protein. The sample records hundreds of thousands of distinct CDR3 sequences, about 30% being singletons. These receptors are not linked to any known antigen. The sample here was cultured PBMCs, taken from culture after CMV antigen stimulation. These receptors were obtained from a human donor in good health (CMV status not recorded). Some clones in this sample may be carry-over from other donors' samples.

The sample holds a few counts of this clonotype. The junction does not match germline at one end; this may be a read error. The V call is TRBV4-1, the J call TRBJ2-1; 7 bases are a match to TRBD1. CDR1 and CDR2 (germline): MGHRA, YSYEKL. The CDR3 runs 14 residues. CDR3 in amino acids: CASSQSSQGVKLFF. In DNA form, the CDR3 reads TGTGCCAGCAGCCAAAGTTCCCAGGGGGTTAAGCTGTTCTTC.

This clonotype has more than one count but fewer than ten. The V gene is TRBV15, the J gene TRBJ2-7; 11 nucleotides agree with TRBD2. Germline CDR1 reads LNHNV; CDR2 reads YYDKDF (reference sequence). V lost 0 bases and J lost 5; bases outside the gene matches: 6. The CDR3 totals 16 residues. CDR3 loop: CATSRDMTSGMNEQYF. The CDR3, as DNA: TGTGCCACCAGCAGAGATATGACTAGCGGGATGAACGAGCAGTACTTC.

The rearrangement uses TRBV7-2 and TRBJ1-1, with unresolved D. Trimming took 6 bases from V and 6 from J, leaving 14 bases between them. Germline V gene data show CDR1 as SGHTA and CDR2 as FQGNSA. The CDR3 has 13 residues. CDR3 sequence: CASSYTNRAEAFF. In DNA, the CDR3 is TGTGCCAGCAGTTACACAAATCGCGCTGAAGCTTTCTTT.

V is TRBV4-3 and J is TRBJ2-5; no clear D. Per germline, CDR1 LGHNA and CDR2 YSLEER. CDR3 size: 15 residues. Trimming removed 1 base from V and 5 bases from J, with 14 bases in between. CDR3 bases: TGCGCCAGCAGCCAAGGTGGGCGACAAGCGGAGACCCAGTACTTC. This encodes CASSQGGRQAETQYF.

The gene calls are TRBV12-3 or TRBV12-4 and TRBJ1-6, with 10 bases matching TRBD1. This CDR3 has 15 residues. Trimming removed 4 bases from V and 9 bases from J; junction bases left unmatched: 6. The CDR3: CASSSRTGGGSPLHF. CDR3 coding DNA: TGTGCCAGCAGTTCCCGGACAGGGGGAGGTTCACCCCTCCACTTT.

The DNA of the CDR3 is TGTGCCAGCAGCCCACTTCGGCTCGAGCAGTTCTTC. Translating it yields CASSPLRLEQFF. J is TRBJ2-1 and V is TRBV7-2; no reliable D call. The CDR3 loop spans 12 amino acids. Germline CDR1 reads SGHTA; CDR2 reads FQGNSA. V was clipped by 5 bases and J by 10 bases, with 12 bases between them.

The chain is built from TRBV6-5 and TRBJ2-1; 8 positions match TRBD2. The length of the CDR3 is 18 residues. The J segment lost 3 bases and the V segment lost 2 bases, leaving 12 bases of the junction unmatched. Germline V gene data show CDR1 as MNHEY and CDR2 as SVGAGI. The CDR3 region has the DNA TGTGCCAGCAGTTACCTCCCTATTAGCGGGGCCCTCTACAATGAGCAGTTCTTC. It translates to CASSYLPISGALYNEQFF.

The chain has TRBV27 and TRBJ2-3; 8 bases are shared with TRBD2. V gave up 6 bases and J gave up 2 bases; unmatched junction bases: 13. From germline, CDR1 is MNHEY and CDR2 SMNVEV (reference sequence). CDR3 length: 17 amino acids. This chain's CDR3 is CASSRTGGGGYTDTQYF. In nucleotides, the CDR3 is TGTGCCAGCAGCCGGACCGGGGGCGGGGGGTACACAGATACGCAGTATTTT.

This clonotype was counted between two and nine times. The V and J genes are TRBV6-2 or TRBV6-3 and TRBJ2-5; 13 bases are a match to TRBD2. Germline trimming cut 6 bases from V and 0 bases from J; bases unmatched to any gene: 7. Germline V gene data show CDR1 as MNHEY and CDR2 as SVGEGT. The CDR3 is 17 residues long. The CDR3 is CASRRLAGGPYQETQYF. The CDR3 bases are TGTGCCAGCAGAAGACTAGCGGGGGGACCTTACCAAGAGACCCAGTACTTC.

The J gene is TRBJ1-2, the V gene TRBV29-1, with 7 positions matching TRBD1. The V gene's germline CDR1 is SQVTM and CDR2 ANQGSEA. The CDR3 sequence is 17 residues long. V was clipped by 1 base and J by 2 bases; unmatched bases: 13. The CDR3 DNA reads as TGCAGCGTTGAAGCACTTGGGCTACCACAGGGGAACTATGGCTACACCTTC. This gives the protein CSVEALGLPQGNYGYTF.